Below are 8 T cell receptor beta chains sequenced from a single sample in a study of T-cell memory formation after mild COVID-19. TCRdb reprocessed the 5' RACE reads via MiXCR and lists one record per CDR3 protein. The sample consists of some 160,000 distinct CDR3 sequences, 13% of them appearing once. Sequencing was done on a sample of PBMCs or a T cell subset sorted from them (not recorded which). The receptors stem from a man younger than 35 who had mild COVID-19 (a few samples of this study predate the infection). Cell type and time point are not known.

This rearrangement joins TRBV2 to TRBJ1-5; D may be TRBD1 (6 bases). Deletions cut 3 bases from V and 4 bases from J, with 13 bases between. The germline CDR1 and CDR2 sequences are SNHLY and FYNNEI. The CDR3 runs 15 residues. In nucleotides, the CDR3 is TGTGCCAGCAGTGACGAAGACAGGCCTAATCAGCCCCAGCATTTT. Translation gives CASSDEDRPNQPQHF.

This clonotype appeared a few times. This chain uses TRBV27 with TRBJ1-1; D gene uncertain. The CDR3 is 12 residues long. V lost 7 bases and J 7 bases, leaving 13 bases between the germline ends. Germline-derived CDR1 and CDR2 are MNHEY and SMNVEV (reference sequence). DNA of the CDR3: TGTGCCAGCATGGTGGTCGGAAGTGAAGCTTTCTTT. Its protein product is CASMVVGSEAFF.

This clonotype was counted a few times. The CDR3 spells CASSLGQGGRPQHF. The CDR3 nucleotides read TGTGCCAGCAGCTTGGGACAGGGGGGTCGGCCCCAGCATTTT. V usage is TRBV7-2 and J usage is TRBJ1-5; 11 bases line up with TRBD1. This CDR3 comprises 14 residues. CDR1 and CDR2 (germline): SGHTA, FQGNSA. J was trimmed by 9 bases and V by 3 bases; bases with no gene match: 4.

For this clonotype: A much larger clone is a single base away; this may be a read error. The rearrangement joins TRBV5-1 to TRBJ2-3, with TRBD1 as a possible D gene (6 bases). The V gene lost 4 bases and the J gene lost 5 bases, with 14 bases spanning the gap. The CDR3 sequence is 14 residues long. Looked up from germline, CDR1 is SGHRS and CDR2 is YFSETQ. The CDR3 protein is CASSPERGKDTQYF. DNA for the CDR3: TGCGCCAGCAGCCCGGAAAGGGGGAAAGATACGCAGTATTTT.

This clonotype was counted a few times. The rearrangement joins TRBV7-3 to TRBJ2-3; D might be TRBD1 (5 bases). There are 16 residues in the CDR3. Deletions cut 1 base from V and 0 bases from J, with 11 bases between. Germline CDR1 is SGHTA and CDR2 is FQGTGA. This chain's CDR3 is CASSLRGGSSTDTQYF. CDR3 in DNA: TGTGCCAGCAGCTTAAGGGGCGGTTCTAGCACAGATACGCAGTATTTT.

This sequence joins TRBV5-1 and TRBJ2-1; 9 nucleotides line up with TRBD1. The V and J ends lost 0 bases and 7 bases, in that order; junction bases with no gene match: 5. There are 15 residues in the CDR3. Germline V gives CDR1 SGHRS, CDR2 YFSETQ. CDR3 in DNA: TGCGCCAGCAGCTTGGGACAGGGGGGTTTAAATGAGCAGTTCTTC. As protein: CASSLGQGGLNEQFF. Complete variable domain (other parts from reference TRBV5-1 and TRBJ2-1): KAGVTQTPRYLIKTRGQQVTLSCSPISGHRSVSWYQQTPGQGLQFLFEYFSETQRNKGNFPGRFSGRQFSNSRSEMNVSTLELGDSALYLCASSLGQGGLNEQFFGPGTRLTVL.

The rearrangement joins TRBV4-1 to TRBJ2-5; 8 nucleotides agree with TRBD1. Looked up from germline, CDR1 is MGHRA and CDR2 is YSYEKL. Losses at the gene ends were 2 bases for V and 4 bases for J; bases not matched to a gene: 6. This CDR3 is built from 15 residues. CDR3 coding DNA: TGCGCCAGCAGCCAACACGGGACAGGTCTAGAGACCCAGTACTTC. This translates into CASSQHGTGLETQYF.

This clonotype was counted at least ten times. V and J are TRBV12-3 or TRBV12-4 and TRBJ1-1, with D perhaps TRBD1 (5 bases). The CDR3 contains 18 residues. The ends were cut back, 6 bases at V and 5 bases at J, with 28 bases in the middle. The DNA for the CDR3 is TGTGCCAGCAGAGCCCCGGGACGCCCGAACATTATAGGGACTGAAGCTTTCTTT. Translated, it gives CASRAPGRPNIIGTEAFF.